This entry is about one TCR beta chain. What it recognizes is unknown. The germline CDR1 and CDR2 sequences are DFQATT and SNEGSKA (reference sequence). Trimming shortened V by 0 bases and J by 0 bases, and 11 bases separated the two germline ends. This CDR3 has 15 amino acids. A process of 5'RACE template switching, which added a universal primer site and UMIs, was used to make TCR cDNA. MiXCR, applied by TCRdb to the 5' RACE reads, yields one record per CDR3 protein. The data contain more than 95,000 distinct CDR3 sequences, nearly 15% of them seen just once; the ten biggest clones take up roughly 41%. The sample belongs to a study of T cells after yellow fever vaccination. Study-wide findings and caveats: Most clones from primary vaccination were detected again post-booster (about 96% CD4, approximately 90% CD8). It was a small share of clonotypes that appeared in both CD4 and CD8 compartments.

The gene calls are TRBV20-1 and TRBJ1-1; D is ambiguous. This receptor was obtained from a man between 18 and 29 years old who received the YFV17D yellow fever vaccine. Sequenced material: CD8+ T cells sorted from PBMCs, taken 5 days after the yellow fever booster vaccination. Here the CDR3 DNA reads TGCAGTGCTAGAGATTCGGCGGCTGTGAACACTGAAGCTTTCTTT. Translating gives CSARDSAAVNTEAFF.